This TCR beta chain is from a study of cytomegalovirus exposure and HLA in healthy donors. Looking at the study overall: Some 180 million T cells yielded more than 90 million unique TCR beta sequences in earlier analysis.

The CDR3 is made up of 15 amino acids. With 3 bases removed from V and 4 bases from J, the gap between germline ends came to 13 bases. The V gene's germline CDR1 is MNHNS and CDR2 SASEGT. Note on this clone: The antigen is undetermined.

PCR employed 60 Vbeta and 13 Jbeta primers. The table came from immunoSEQ multiplex PCR; TCRdb's copy has only in-frame clones and leaves some out. This repertoire includes roughly 78,000 clones. Study results and limitations: Previous analysis showed most TCR beta V segments were productive about 90% or about 30% of the time.

The sample consisted of PBMCs. The J gene is TRBJ1-3, the V gene TRBV6-1; D is undetermined. This TCR came from a boy younger than 18 in good health and CMV-seronegative. The CDR3: CASSDPGSGGNTIYF. The CDR3 nucleotides read TGTGCCAGCAGTGACCCGGGGTCAGGCGGAAACACCATATATTTT.